One sample yielded the 11 T cell receptor beta chains listed below, sequenced in a study of graft-versus-host responses after intestinal transplantation. Their target antigens are unknown. The repertoire was sequenced with immunoSEQ multiplex PCR; TCRdb's copy has only in-frame clones and lacks some. The sample yields 86,000 or so clones, 75% to 95% seen once. Material: unstimulated CD8+ T cells sorted from spleen or lymph node cells, obtained before intestinal transplant. These receptors were obtained from a human donor who received an intestinal transplant.

CDR3 in DNA: TGCGCCAGCAGCTTCGAGACTAGTGGGGAGACCCAGTACTTC. It specifies CASSFETSGETQYF. V is TRBV5-1 and J is TRBJ2-5, with a possible D match to TRBD2 (6 bases). The ends were cut back, 2 bases at V and 5 bases at J, with 13 bases in the middle. Germline V gene data show CDR1 as SGHRS and CDR2 as YFSETQ. This CDR3 spans 14 amino acids.

The chain carries TRBV9 and TRBJ2-1, with unresolved D. The CDR3 spans 12 residues. Germline-derived CDR1 and CDR2 are SGDLS and YYNGEE. V dropped 4 bases and J dropped 6 bases, with 8 bases sitting between them. CDR3 coding DNA: TGTGCCAGCAGCCCGACCAGCAATGAGCAGTTCTTC. As protein: CASSPTSNEQFF.

The V and J genes are TRBV6-5 and TRBJ2-7; the D is unclear. V lost 6 bases, J lost 6 bases, and 15 bases lay in between. Per the germline V gene, CDR1 is MNHEY and CDR2 is SVGAGI. This CDR3 contains 13 residues. The CDR3 DNA reads as TGTGCCAGCAGGCCGTGGTCTGGGGTCGAGCAGTACTTC. It is translated as CASRPWSGVEQYF.

The gene calls are TRBV6-6 and TRBJ2-2, with D uncertain. The V and J ends lost 6 bases and 6 bases respectively, with 14 bases between them. In germline, CDR1 is MNHNY, CDR2 SVGAGI (reference sequence). The CDR3 runs 14 residues. CDR3 region: CASRPLSTAGELFF. Written as DNA, the CDR3 is TGTGCCAGCAGACCCCTTAGTACCGCCGGGGAGCTGTTTTTT.

The genes are TRBV27 and TRBJ2-1; no firm D call. The germline V gene has CDR1 MNHEY and CDR2 SMNVEV (reference sequence). Trimming pared 9 bases from V and 7 bases from J, leaving 13 bases between. This CDR3 spans 12 amino acids. The CDR3 loop reads CASTGRWNEQFF. CDR3 bases: TGTGCCAGTACTGGCCGCTGGAATGAGCAGTTCTTC.

The chain has TRBV11-2 and TRBJ2-3; the D call may be TRBD1 or TRBD2 (5 bases each). The CDR3 is 14 residues long. Germline V gene sequence: CDR1 SGHAT, CDR2 FQNNGV. Deletions cut 5 bases from V and 5 bases from J, with 14 bases between. CDR3 residues: CASSDLGTGDTQYF. The CDR3 DNA is TGTGCCAGCAGCGACCTCGGGACCGGAGATACGCAGTATTTT. Together with reference TRBV11-2 and TRBJ2-3, the CDR3 gives the full variable domain: EAGVAQSPRYKIIEKRQSVAFWCNPISGHATLYWYQQILGQGPKLLIQFQNNGVVDDSQLPKDRFSAERLKGVDSTLKIQPAKLEDSAVYLCASSDLGTGDTQYFGPGTRLTVL.

This chain connects TRBV6-1 to TRBJ1-2; no clear D gene. V lost 5 bases to trimming and J lost 4 bases, with 11 bases between them. Germline V gene sequence: CDR1 MNHNS, CDR2 SASEGT. The CDR3 covers 13 residues. In DNA, the CDR3 is TGTGCCAGCAGTTCCTTCGGTGGCTATGGCTACACCTTC. Encoded protein: CASSSFGGYGYTF.

The CDR3 region has the DNA TGTGCCAGCAGCTTAGTGTTCAGCTCCCCTCCCTACTACGAGCAGTACTTC. This translates into CASSLVFSSPPYYEQYF. The chain links TRBV7-9 to TRBJ2-7; D remains unclear. V was clipped by 1 base and J by 3 bases, with 19 bases between them. Germline CDR1 is SEHNR and CDR2 is FQNEAQ (reference sequence). The CDR3 runs to 17 residues.

This chain links TRBV29-1 with TRBJ2-5; 10 nucleotides line up with TRBD1. The length of the CDR3 is 14 residues. The germline V gene encodes CDR1 SQVTM and CDR2 ANQGSEA. J gave up 5 bases and V 7 bases, and 10 bases lay outside the gene matches. The CDR3 DNA reads as TGCAGCGGCCTCCCGGGACAGGGGACGGAGACCCAGTACTTC. It specifies CSGLPGQGTETQYF.

This chain's CDR3 is CASRGALGTGRGTGELFF. The CDR3 DNA follows: TGTGCCAGCAGGGGGGCCTTGGGAACCGGGCGAGGGACCGGGGAGCTGTTTTTT. The chain links TRBV4-2 to TRBJ2-2; possible D gene TRBD1, 6 bases. The CDR3 length is 18 residues. Germline V gene sequence: CDR1 LGHNA, CDR2 YNFKEQ. V was trimmed by 6 bases and J by 5 bases, leaving 25 bases between them.

The chain links TRBV19 to TRBJ2-7, with D perhaps TRBD1 (5 bases). V shed 3 bases and J shed 5 bases, with 14 bases lying between them. CDR1 is LNHDA, CDR2 SQIVND, per germline (reference sequence). The CDR3 sequence is 14 residues long. CDR3 DNA sequence: TGTGCCAGTAGTATGATCGTGGGGCCCAACGAGCAGTACTTC. Translation: CASSMIVGPNEQYF.